This is a list of T cell receptor beta chains from one sample in a study of cytomegalovirus exposure and HLA in healthy donors. TCRdb's table, derived via immunoSEQ multiplex PCR, lists solely in-frame clones and lacks some. Here the sample table reports around 140,000 clones. Material for sequencing was PBMCs. These receptors were collected from a male donor in good health and CMV-seronegative. CDR3s include the opening cysteine and the closing phenylalanine or tryptophan. The D gene is left open where the match is weak.

J | V | D | CDR3 | DNA
TRBJ1-2 | TRBV15 | TRBD1 | CATSRAVRQGAKGYTF | TGTGCCACCAGCAGAGCCGTGAGACAGGGGGCGAAGGGCTACACCTTC
TRBJ1-1 | TRBV6-1 | TRBD1 | CASKRFGTGDTEAFF | TGTGCCAGCAAACGATTTGGGACAGGGGACACTGAAGCTTTCTTT
TRBJ2-7 | TRBV27 | - | CASSLQRNFYEQYF | TGTGCCAGCAGTTTACAACGAAACTTCTACGAGCAGTACTTC
TRBJ1-5 | TRBV27 | - | CASSLSQGKQPQHF | TGTGCCAGCAGTTTATCCCAGGGGAAACAGCCCCAGCATTTT
TRBJ1-1 | TRBV5-5 | TRBD1 | CASNLGQVRGAFF | TGTGCCAGCAACCTAGGACAGGTCCGTGGGGCTTTCTTT
TRBJ2-1 | TRBV19 | - | CASSISYNEQFF | TGTGCCAGTAGTATTAGTTACAATGAGCAGTTCTTC
TRBJ1-5 | TRBV7-9 | TRBD1 | CASTGGDNQPQHF | TGTGCCAGCACAGGGGGAGACAATCAGCCCCAGCATTTT
TRBJ2-5 | TRBV30 | TRBD1 | CAWRGGPSPMETQYF | TGTGCCTGGAGAGGGGGCCCTTCCCCAATGGAGACCCAGTACTTC
TRBJ1-2 | TRBV6-5 | TRBD1 | CASSSGDSNYGYTF | TGTGCCAGCAGTTCGGGGGACAGCAACTATGGCTACACCTTC
TRBJ2-2 | TRBV6-5 | TRBD1 | CASRGQKNTGELFF | TGTGCCAGCAGGGGACAGAAGAACACCGGGGAGCTGTTTTTT
TRBJ1-1 | TRBV2 | - | CANQRGIGEAFF | TGTGCCAACCAAAGGGGAATAGGTGAAGCTTTCTTT
TRBJ1-6 | TRBV30 | - | CAWKGLGGSYNSPLHF | TGTGCCTGGAAGGGGTTGGGTGGCTCCTATAATTCACCCCTCCACTTT
TRBJ1-3 | TRBV19 | TRBD1 | CASTMPGTGPVKEGNTIYF | TGTGCCAGTACCATGCCCGGGACAGGTCCCGTGAAGGAGGGAAACACCATATATTTT
TRBJ2-5 | TRBV5-5 | TRBD1 | CASSNRQGFETQYF | TGTGCCAGCAGTAATAGACAGGGGTTTGAGACCCAGTACTTC
TRBJ1-4 | TRBV5-1 | TRBD1 | CASSSDGTGGEKLFF | TGCGCCAGCAGCTCTGACGGGACAGGGGGCGAGAAACTGTTTTTT
TRBJ2-1 | TRBV15 | TRBD2 | CATSRRAGAYNEQFF | TGTGCCACCAGCAGGCGGGCGGGAGCCTACAATGAGCAGTTCTTC
TRBJ2-7 | TRBV7-7 | TRBD1 | CASSPGQGSAYEQYF | TGTGCCAGCAGCCCCGGACAGGGTAGTGCCTACGAGCAGTACTTC
TRBJ2-1 | TRBV29-1 | TRBD1 | CSGYMTGSEQFF | TGCAGCGGCTACATGACAGGGAGTGAGCAGTTCTTC
TRBJ2-1 | TRBV11-1 | - | CASSFFKQGSGEQFF | TGTGCCAGCAGCTTTTTTAAGCAGGGTTCGGGTGAGCAGTTCTTC
TRBJ2-3 | TRBV7-7 | - | CASSLGGPATDTQYF | TGTGCTAGCAGCTTAGGAGGTCCGGCAACAGATACGCAGTATTTT
TRBJ1-3 | TRBV4-3 | - | CASSQDQRSGNTIYF | TGCGCCAGCAGCCAAGATCAGCGCTCTGGAAACACCATATATTTT
TRBJ2-7 | TRBV18 | - | CASSARYEQYF | TGTGCCAGCTCAGCGAGGTACGAGCAGTACTTC
TRBJ1-5 | TRBV28 | - | CASSLSTVPGNQPQHF | TGTGCCAGCAGTCTTTCGACAGTTCCCGGCAATCAGCCCCAGCATTTT
TRBJ2-3 | TRBV7-6 | - | CASSLVARGGQDTDTQYF | TGTGCCAGCAGCTTAGTAGCTCGGGGAGGCCAGGACACAGATACGCAGTATTTT
TRBJ2-1 | TRBV5-6 | TRBD2 | CASRLAGRNEQFF | TGTGCCAGCCGACTAGCGGGGAGGAATGAGCAGTTCTTC
TRBJ1-3 | TRBV30 | - | CAWSWAPLQGNTIYF | TGTGCCTGGAGTTGGGCGCCACTCCAGGGAAACACCATATATTTT
TRBJ1-1 | TRBV4-1 | - | CASSQEENRVGTEAFF | TGCGCCAGCAGCCAAGAGGAGAACAGGGTTGGGACTGAAGCTTTCTTT
TRBJ1-1 | TRBV7-6 | - | CASSLADSMNTEAFF | TGTGCCAGCAGCTTAGCGGACAGCATGAACACTGAAGCTTTCTTT
TRBJ2-1 | TRBV18 | - | CASSPGQGPSSYNEQFF | TGTGCCAGCTCACCAGGGCAGGGGCCGAGCTCCTACAATGAGCAGTTCTTC
TRBJ1-2 | TRBV19 | TRBD1 | CASSLGTGNYGYTF | TGTGCCAGTAGTCTTGGGACAGGAAACTATGGCTACACCTTC
TRBJ2-1 | TRBV19 | - | CASSHQRVRQIDEQFF | TGTGCCAGTAGTCACCAGCGGGTACGACAAATCGATGAGCAGTTCTTC
TRBJ2-2 | TRBV14 | - | CASSLNGELFF | TGTGCCAGCAGCCTTAACGGGGAGCTGTTTTTT
TRBJ2-3 | TRBV11-2 | TRBD2 | CASSFGVTSGTDTQYF | TGTGCCAGCAGCTTTGGTGTGACTAGCGGCACAGATACGCAGTATTTT
TRBJ1-1 | TRBV30 | - | CAWTGGVGQNTEAFF | TGTGCCTGGACTGGAGGGGTCGGGCAGAACACTGAAGCTTTCTTT
TRBJ1-6 | TRBV6-5 | - | CATLRWSYDSPLHF | TGTGCCACTCTGAGGTGGTCGTATGATTCACCCCTCCACTTT
TRBJ1-2 | TRBV6-5 | - | CASSSPGRRSTF | TGTGCCAGCAGTAGCCCCGGGAGACGAAGCACCTTC
TRBJ1-1 | TRBV2 | - | CASSGQRAFF | TGTGCCAGCAGTGGGCAGAGGGCTTTCTTT
TRBJ2-7 | TRBV5-1 | - | CASSLDRSYEQYF | TGCGCCAGCAGCTTGGATAGGAGCTACGAGCAGTACTTC
TRBJ2-1 | TRBV25-1 | - | CASSRLDEQFF | TGTGCCAGCAGCAGATTGGATGAGCAGTTCTTC
TRBJ2-5 | TRBV29-1 | TRBD1 | CSVVPLGDRHWETQYF | TGCAGCGTTGTACCCCTCGGGGACAGGCATTGGGAGACCCAGTACTTC
TRBJ2-2 | TRBV11-2 | - | CASSFTSSGAGELFF | TGTGCCAGCAGCTTTACTAGTAGTGGAGCCGGGGAGCTGTTTTTT
TRBJ2-2 | TRBV11-3 | - | CASSSGTLNTGELFF | TGTGCCAGCAGCTCCGGGACACTCAACACCGGGGAGCTGTTTTTT
TRBJ1-1 | TRBV6-5 | - | CASRTGFGGAFF | TGTGCCAGCAGAACAGGGTTTGGGGGAGCTTTCTTT
TRBJ2-1 | TRBV7-2 | TRBD2 | CASRSSGLSSYNEQFF | TGTGCCAGCCGATCTAGCGGCCTAAGCTCCTACAATGAGCAGTTCTTC
TRBJ1-1 | TRBV9 | - | CASSVYERTEAFF | TGTGCCAGCAGCGTATATGAGAGGACTGAAGCTTTCTTT
TRBJ2-7 | TRBV4-3 | - | CASSQALTGLYEQYF | TGCGCCAGCAGCCAAGCCTTGACAGGTCTCTACGAGCAGTACTTC
TRBJ2-6 | TRBV29-1 | TRBD1 | CSVESVTGAGANVLTF | TGCAGCGTTGAAAGTGTCACAGGGGCGGGGGCCAACGTCCTGACTTTC
TRBJ1-4 | TRBV10-3 | - | CAIGHPEKLFF | TGTGCCATCGGCCACCCTGAAAAACTGTTTTTT
TRBJ2-7 | TRBV2 | TRBD1 | CASHPGTGDEQYF | TGTGCCAGCCACCCCGGGACAGGGGACGAGCAGTACTTC
TRBJ2-2 | TRBV30 | TRBD1 | CAWSVTGSTGELFF | TGTGCCTGGAGTGTGACAGGGAGCACCGGGGAGCTGTTTTTT
TRBJ1-2 | TRBV6-1 | TRBD1 | CASRIDRGADGYTF | TGTGCCAGCAGGATAGACAGGGGGGCGGATGGCTACACCTTC
TRBJ1-5 | TRBV6-6 | TRBD1 | CASLNQGQGGNQPQHF | TGTGCCAGCCTGAACCAGGGACAGGGAGGAAATCAGCCCCAGCATTTT
TRBJ2-1 | TRBV7-2 | TRBD1 | CASTPGTVPNEQFF | TGTGCCAGCACGCCCGGGACAGTTCCGAATGAGCAGTTCTTC
TRBJ2-2 | TRBV7-9 | TRBD2 | CASSPLTSLAFF | TGTGCCAGCAGCCCTCTGACTAGCTTGGCGTTTTTT